The next 10 T cell receptor beta chains were all read from a single sample in a study of beta chain features in type 1 diabetes. Expressed TCRB transcripts were sequenced because the entire RNA isolate underwent reverse transcription. The table came from immunoSEQ multiplex PCR; TCRdb's copy has only in-frame clones and leaves some out. The sample shows 360,000 or so clones, less than 20% of them seen only once. Sequenced material: naive CD4+ T cells from blood. Receptors were obtained from a woman aged 18 to 35 in good health.

The V call is TRBV7-9, the J call TRBJ2-4; the match to TRBD2 covers 8 bases. The V gene end was trimmed by 4 bases and the J gene end by 10 bases; junction bases not matched to a gene: 9. This CDR3 has 14 residues. Per the germline V gene, CDR1 is SEHNR and CDR2 is FQNEAQ (reference sequence). The CDR3 region is CASSSTGLGEIQYF. The CDR3 region has the DNA TGTGCCAGCAGCTCCACGGGACTAGGGGAAATTCAGTACTTC.

CDR3 sequence: CASSEFSGQGVDTEAFF. DNA for the CDR3: TGTGCCAGCAGTGAATTCTCGGGACAGGGGGTGGACACTGAAGCTTTCTTT. The J gene is TRBJ1-1, the V gene TRBV25-1; 11 bases match TRBD1. Trimming cost V 1 base and J 3 bases; bases outside gene matches: 7. This CDR3 spans 17 amino acids. Germline CDR1 reads MGHDK; CDR2 reads SYGVNS. The whole variable domain, filled in from reference TRBV25-1 and TRBJ1-1, reads EADIYQTPRYLVIGTGKKITLECSQTMGHDKMYWYQQDPGMELHLIHYSYGVNSTEKGDLSSESTVSRIRTEHFPLTLESARPSHTSQYLCASSEFSGQGVDTEAFFGQGTRLTVV.

This clone has only a few counts. This sequence joins TRBV7-9 and TRBJ2-1, with TRBD1 matching over 7 bases. J lost 12 bases, V lost 0 bases, and 2 bases had no gene match. CDR1 and CDR2 (germline): SEHNR, FQNEAQ (reference sequence). This CDR3 has 12 residues. CDR3 region: CASSLATGVQFF. CDR3 nucleotide sequence: TGTGCCAGCAGCTTAGCTACAGGGGTGCAGTTCTTC.

The J gene is TRBJ1-5, the V gene TRBV6-1, with D possibly matching TRBD1 (5 bases). Trimming removed 2 bases from V and 4 bases from J, with 6 bases in between. The CDR3 loop spans 13 amino acids. Looked up from germline, CDR1 is MNHNS and CDR2 is SASEGT. The CDR3 bases are TGTGCCAGCAGTGAACAGGGTAATCAGCCCCAGCATTTT. As protein: CASSEQGNQPQHF.

This clone was seen a handful of times. The chain combines TRBV9 with TRBJ2-7; 7 bases line up with TRBD1. The CDR3 is 17 residues long. After removal of 4 bases from V and 0 bases from J, the junction contained 13 bases not matched to a gene. CDR1 and CDR2 (germline): SGDLS, YYNGEE. The DNA of the CDR3 is TGTGCCAGCAGCCCAAGGGGGCCCGTCGAAGGCTCCTACGAGCAGTACTTC. This codes for CASSPRGPVEGSYEQYF.

This chain joins TRBV30 and TRBJ1-1; unclear D gene. V was clipped by 2 bases and J by 0 bases, with 7 bases between them. Germline assignment: CDR1 GTSNPN and CDR2 SVGIG (reference sequence). The CDR3 contains 13 residues. For the CDR3, the DNA is TGTGCCTGGAGTCCTCAGTTGAACACTGAAGCTTTCTTT. Translated, it gives CAWSPQLNTEAFF.

This clone was observed a handful of times. J is TRBJ2-1 and V is TRBV1; the table names TRBD2, a call not compared with the DNA. TRBV1 is labeled a pseudogene. CDR3 length: 9 residues. The CDR3 is CAFRNEQFF. The CDR3, as DNA: TGCGCGTTCCGGAATGAGCAGTTCTTC.

This clone showed up just a few times. The chain carries TRBV6-1 and TRBJ2-1; D perhaps matches TRBD2 (5 bases). The V gene lost 6 bases and the J gene lost 6 bases, with 15 bases spanning the gap. Germline loops: CDR1 MNHNS, CDR2 SASEGT. The CDR3 is made up of 14 amino acids. CDR3 nucleotides: TGTGCCAGCAGCGTCTTCGGGAACCCCAATGAGCAGTTCTTC. It specifies CASSVFGNPNEQFF.

This clone showed up just a few times. The V and J genes are TRBV30 and TRBJ2-5; 11 bases line up with TRBD2. V trimming: 3 bases; J trimming: 6 bases; junction bases outside the gene matches: 6. Germline lookup yields CDR1 GTSNPN and CDR2 SVGIG (reference sequence). There are 14 residues in the CDR3. The CDR3: CAWSPLAGVKTQYF. CDR3 bases: TGTGCCTGGAGCCCACTAGCGGGAGTGAAGACCCAGTACTTC.

V is TRBV7-8 and J is TRBJ1-2, with D possibly being TRBD1 (6 bases). V shed 8 bases and J shed 0 bases, with 19 bases lying between them. Germline CDR1 SGHVS, CDR2 FQNEAQ. The CDR3 spans 16 residues. The CDR3 reads CASQGGRVPTNYGYTF. The DNA for the CDR3 is TGTGCCAGCCAAGGGGGTCGAGTCCCAACTAACTATGGCTACACCTTC.